One and the same sample provided the 7 T cell receptor beta chains below, sequenced in a study of blood T cell repertoires in COVID-19. Repertoires were generated with immunoSEQ multiplex PCR, while TCRdb's copy carries only in-frame clones and drops some. The data contain about 150,000 clones, roughly nine tenths of them singletons. The sequencing input was peripheral blood. The source is a woman in her fifties or sixties with active or convalescent COVID-19.

V is TRBV18 and J is TRBJ2-3; D unresolved. Deletions cut 0 bases from V and 4 bases from J, with 5 bases between. This CDR3 region has 13 residues. Germline V gene sequence: CDR1 KGHSH, CDR2 LQKENI. The CDR3: CASSPPQADTQYF. The DNA of the CDR3 is TGTGCCAGCTCACCACCCCAGGCAGATACGCAGTATTTT.

The chain has TRBV2 and TRBJ2-7; 7 nucleotides match TRBD2. Germline lookup yields CDR1 SNHLY and CDR2 FYNNEI. The trim removed 7 bases at V and 3 bases at J, leaving 9 bases unmatched. The CDR3 runs 14 residues. In DNA, the CDR3 is TGTGCCAGCACCGTAGCGGGTTCTTACTACGAGCAGTACTTC. Residues: CASTVAGSYYEQYF.

The V call is TRBV7-2, the J call TRBJ2-7; 8 bases agree with TRBD2. Per germline, CDR1 SGHTA and CDR2 FQGNSA. This CDR3 region has 16 residues. Trimming took 5 bases from V and 0 from J; bases not matched to a gene: 9. CDR3 coding DNA: TGTGCCAGCAGCCGCCGCGGGGGGAGCATCTCCTACGAGCAGTACTTC. Protein product: CASSRRGGSISYEQYF.

The chain couples TRBV3-1 (or the pseudogene TRBV3-2) to TRBJ1-3; 11 nucleotides align to TRBD1. The germline V gene has CDR1 LGHDT and CDR2 YNNKEL (reference sequence). The trim removed 10 bases at V and 9 bases at J, leaving 11 bases unmatched. The CDR3 covers 14 residues. Here the CDR3 reads CATPSPGTGGTIYF. Here the CDR3 DNA reads TGTGCCACCCCCTCCCCCGGGACAGGGGGCACCATATATTTT.

The V call is TRBV6-6, the J call TRBJ1-4; maybe TRBD1 (6 bases). CDR3 size: 14 residues. V gave up 4 bases and J gave up 3 bases, with 9 bases separating them. Germline CDR1 MNHNY, CDR2 SVGAGI (reference sequence). CDR3 amino acids: CASSSRGPNEKLFF. The CDR3 coding sequence is TGTGCCAGCAGTTCCAGGGGACCTAATGAAAAACTGTTTTTT.

This chain links TRBV2 with TRBJ2-2; D remains ambiguous. The V end lost 6 bases, the J end lost 4 bases, and 12 bases lay between the germline ends. Germline values: CDR1 SNHLY, CDR2 FYNNEI. The CDR3 contains 14 residues. The CDR3 protein is CASRSQFLTGELFF. The DNA of the CDR3 is TGTGCCAGCAGGTCGCAGTTCCTCACCGGGGAGCTGTTTTTT. Full variable domain (rest looked up from reference TRBV2 and TRBJ2-2): EPEVTQTPSHQVTQMGQEVILRCVPISNHLYFYWYRQILGQKVEFLVSFYNNEISEKSEIFDDQFSVERPDGSNFTLKIRSTKLEDSAMYFCASRSQFLTGELFFGEGSRLTVL.

This clone was detected a few times. The chain has TRBV10-2 and TRBJ1-4, with TRBD1 identical over 7 bases. V gave up 3 bases and J gave up 8 bases; unmatched junction bases: 9. The CDR3 runs 15 residues. Germline CDR1 reads WSHSY; CDR2 reads SAAADI. The DNA of the CDR3 is TGCGCCAGCAGTGACGCCGGGACAGCAAGGGAAAAACTGTTTTTT. As protein: CASSDAGTAREKLFF.